This T cell receptor beta chain is drawn from a study of cytomegalovirus exposure and HLA in healthy donors. General study results and limits: Altogether, around 160 TCR beta chains were recorded as cytomegalovirus-associated.

Concerning this clone itself: Its antigen is currently unknown.

Sequencing used immunoSEQ multiplex PCR; TCRdb keeps in-frame clones, though not all of them. The profile shows hundreds of thousands of clones, roughly 90% of them singletons. With 7 bases clipped from V and 1 base from J, the junction kept 9 bases outside the gene matches. Germline CDR1 reads GTSNPN; CDR2 reads SVGIG (reference sequence). The CDR3 sequence is 17 residues long. The material sequenced was PBMCs. This TCR was recovered from a woman aged 18-29 years in good health and CMV-seronegative. The chain combines TRBV30 with TRBJ2-1, with TRBD2 identical over 14 bases. The CDR3 nucleotides are TGTGCCTCCGACGGGACTAGCGGGAGTGCATCCTACAATGAGCAGTTCTTC. As protein: CASDGTSGSASYNEQFF.